This entry lists 29 T cell receptor beta chains sequenced from one sample in a study of human T cells and chemical hapten exposure. A single record per CDR3 protein comes from TCRdb applying MiXCR to the RACE reads. This table has tens of thousands of distinct CDR3 sequences, about 9.4% appearing once. Noted time point: pre-sensitization, week 0. Documented treatment: therapeutic diphenylcyclopropenone sensitization with weekly scalp DPC. The sequences come from whole blood, collected in connection with sensitization to the hapten diphenylcyclopropenone (DPC). These receptors originate from a woman between 35 and 50 years old with alopecia areata. Some clones in this sample may be carry-over from other donors' samples.

This clonotype was observed at least ten times. The chain joins TRBV19 to TRBJ2-2; 10 nucleotides line up with TRBD1. The CDR3 has 15 residues. The V gene end was trimmed by 6 bases and the J gene end by 2 bases; junction bases not matched to a gene: 3. Germline values: CDR1 LNHDA, CDR2 SQIVND (reference sequence). CDR3 bases: TGTGCCAGTAGGCGACAGGGGGCTAACACCGGGGAGCTGTTTTTT. Encoded protein: CASRRQGANTGELFF.

This clonotype was seen ten or more times. This chain uses TRBV20-1 with TRBJ1-2; perhaps TRBD1 as D (6 bases). The germline gives CDR1 DFQATT, CDR2 SNEGSKA (reference sequence). V was trimmed by 1 base and J by 2 bases, leaving 14 bases between them. The CDR3 is 15 residues long. The CDR3 loop is CSARAGGQPNYGYTF. CDR3 in DNA: TGCAGTGCTAGAGCTGGCGGACAGCCGAACTATGGCTACACCTTC.

This clonotype was counted many times. DNA of the CDR3: TGTGCCACCCAGACAGGTAGCACAGATACGCAGTATTTT. Translation gives CATQTGSTDTQYF. The V and J genes are TRBV10-3 and TRBJ2-3, with D maybe TRBD1 (6 bases). Germline CDR1 reads ENHRY; CDR2 reads SYGVKD. This CDR3 region has 13 residues. Trimming took 10 bases from V and 0 from J, leaving 11 bases between them.

This clonotype was counted at least ten times. The rearrangement joins TRBV5-1 to TRBJ1-5; D might be TRBD1 (5 bases). V was cut by 0 bases and J by 7 bases, with 11 bases left in between. Germline CDR1 and CDR2: SGHRS and YFSETQ. CDR3 size: 14 residues. CDR3 DNA sequence: TGCGCCAGCAGCTTGGAAGGGGCGGGGCAGCCCCAGCATTTT. Translation gives CASSLEGAGQPQHF.

In this sample, this clonotype turned up many times. V gene TRBV28 combines with J gene TRBJ1-4, with 10 bases lining up with TRBD1. This CDR3 comprises 15 residues. Germline values: CDR1 MDHEN, CDR2 SYDVKM. With V trimmed by 3 bases and J by 8 bases, 6 bases remained unmatched. The CDR3 coding sequence is TGTGCCAGCAGTTTCCGGGACAGGGGAGGGGAAAAACTGTTTTTT. Translating gives CASSFRDRGGEKLFF.

This rearrangement joins TRBV20-1 to TRBJ2-5; 13 nucleotides match TRBD2. CDR1 is DFQATT, CDR2 SNEGSKA, per germline (reference sequence). The CDR3 runs 14 residues. V lost 1 base, J lost 5 bases, and 1 base stayed unmatched. As DNA, the CDR3 is TGCAGTGCTAGAGCACTAGCGGGGGGGGAGACCCAGTACTTC. It codes for CSARALAGGETQYF.

CDR3 nucleotides: TGCGCCAGCAGCTTGCCGGCCTCCACAGATACGCAGTATTTT. This translates into CASSLPASTDTQYF. The chain recombines TRBV5-1 with TRBJ2-3; D not resolved. Trimming left V 1 base short and J 2 bases short, with 8 bases between. CDR3 length: 14 residues. In germline, CDR1 is SGHRS, CDR2 YFSETQ.

This clonotype was seen many times. The chain links TRBV9 to TRBJ2-7; D gene ambiguous. CDR1 and CDR2 from the germline V gene are SGDLS and YYNGEE. V lost 2 bases to trimming and J lost 2 bases, with 8 bases between them. The CDR3 is 13 residues long. CDR3 DNA: TGTGCCAGCAGCGTCGGCTTTACCTACGAGCAGTACTTC. This codes for CASSVGFTYEQYF.

V is TRBV7-9 and J is TRBJ1-2; D gene uncertain. Looked up from germline, CDR1 is SEHNR and CDR2 is FQNEAQ (reference sequence). Trimming pared 4 bases from V and 7 bases from J, leaving 16 bases between. The CDR3 totals 14 residues. The CDR3 DNA reads as TGTGCCAGCAGCTCGTCCCAGGACCATCGTGGCTACACCTTC. Its protein is CASSSSQDHRGYTF.

The chain links TRBV2 to TRBJ1-1; TRBD1 matches 9 bases. The J segment lost 6 bases and the V segment lost 1 base, leaving 6 bases of the junction unmatched. Germline V gene sequence: CDR1 SNHLY, CDR2 FYNNEI. The CDR3 runs to 15 residues. The CDR3 bases are TGTGCCAGCAGTGAAGTACAGGGGGCGCGGGCTGAAGCTTTCTTT. It encodes CASSEVQGARAEAFF.

In DNA form, the CDR3 reads TGTGCCAGCAGCCAAGATTTACCGGAAGGGTTACAGGGGATGAGGACCTACAATGAGCAGTTCTTC. This gives the protein CASSQDLPEGLQGMRTYNEQFF. The chain combines TRBV4-2 with TRBJ2-1; 7 positions match TRBD1. Looked up from germline, CDR1 is LGHNA and CDR2 is YNFKEQ. Trimming at V came to 0 bases and at J to 2 bases, leaving 22 bases not matched to a gene. The CDR3 runs 22 residues.

At least ten counts were recorded for this clonotype. The rearrangement links TRBV15 to TRBJ2-1; D could derive from TRBD1 or TRBD2 (5 bases each). Trimming shortened V by 3 bases and J by 0 bases, and 9 bases separated the two germline ends. The CDR3 loop spans 15 amino acids. CDR1 and CDR2 (germline): LNHNV, YYDKDF (reference sequence). CDR3 sequence reads: CATSRGDSSYNEQFF. CDR3 DNA: TGTGCCACCAGCAGGGGAGACAGCTCCTACAATGAGCAGTTCTTC.

This clonotype has a count of ten or more. This chain joins TRBV6-5 and TRBJ2-2; 7 bases are shared with TRBD2. Germline CDR1 MNHEY, CDR2 SVGAGI. V was pared by 5 bases and J by 12 bases, with 6 bases of the junction left unmatched. The CDR3 has 12 residues. CDR3 nucleotides: TGTGCCAGCAGTCCGAACGGGGGGAAGCTGTTTTTT. Amino acids: CASSPNGGKLFF.

This clonotype was seen repeatedly, ten times or more. V is TRBV20-1 and J is TRBJ2-6, with 11 bases matching TRBD2. Trimming removed 0 bases from V and 1 base from J; junction bases left unmatched: 2. This CDR3 comprises 17 residues. CDR1 is DFQATT and CDR2 is SNEGSKA in the germline V gene (reference sequence). CDR3 residues: CSAREGLAESGANVLTF. Here the CDR3 DNA reads TGCAGTGCTAGAGAGGGACTAGCGGAATCTGGGGCCAACGTCCTGACTTTC.

Details on this clonotype: Since a much larger clone is just one base distant, this may be a read error. V is TRBV4-1 and J is TRBJ2-2; tentatively, D is TRBD2 (5 bases). The CDR3 has 15 amino acids. Germline CDR1 and CDR2: MGHRA and YSYEKL. CDR3 sequence: CASSQDVVNTGVLFF. The CDR3 region has the DNA TGCGCCAGCAGCCAAGATGTCGTGAACACCGGGGTGCTGTTTTTT.

A few counts support this clonotype. V gene TRBV7-2 combines with J gene TRBJ1-2; D ambiguous. The V gene lost 2 bases and the J gene lost 4 bases, with 8 bases spanning the gap. Germline CDR1 and CDR2: SGHTA and FQGNSA. The CDR3 covers 13 residues. The CDR3 protein is CASSLFIAYGYTF. The CDR3 nucleotides read TGTGCCAGCAGCTTATTCATCGCCTATGGCTACACCTTC.

The chain couples TRBV3-1 to TRBJ1-3; D is uncertain. The CDR3 covers 14 residues. Trimming left V 1 base short and J 0 bases short, with 4 bases between. Germline V gene sequence: CDR1 LGHDT, CDR2 YNNKEL (reference sequence). CDR3 sequence: CASSQGLSGNTIYF. In DNA, the CDR3 is TGTGCCAGCAGCCAAGGGCTCTCTGGAAACACCATATATTTT.

There are many counts of this clonotype. The chain couples TRBV20-1 to TRBJ2-5; possible D gene TRBD1, 5 bases. The CDR3 loop spans 12 amino acids. The V end lost 5 bases, the J end lost 4 bases, and 11 bases lay between the germline ends. Germline CDR1 is DFQATT and CDR2 is SNEGSKA (reference sequence). Here the CDR3 reads CSAHRQPETQYF. In nucleotides, the CDR3 is TGCAGTGCTCATCGACAGCCAGAGACCCAGTACTTC.

This clonotype has a count of ten or more. The J gene is TRBJ2-5, the V gene TRBV7-2; a weak D match, TRBD2 (5 bases). The V gene's germline CDR1 is SGHTA and CDR2 FQGNSA. The CDR3 totals 14 residues. The germline V and J ends were trimmed by 3 bases and 5 bases, with 13 bases remaining between them. CDR3 sequence reads: CASSFRPGKETQYF. CDR3 coding DNA: TGTGCCAGCAGCTTCCGGCCGGGGAAGGAGACCCAGTACTTC.

This clonotype was seen at least ten times. The chain carries TRBV5-1 and TRBJ2-7, with 9 positions matching TRBD1. Germline V gene sequence: CDR1 SGHRS, CDR2 YFSETQ. With 3 bases clipped from V and 1 base from J, the junction kept 2 bases outside the gene matches. This CDR3 has 14 residues. This CDR3 reads CASSWGQGSYEQYF. The CDR3, as DNA: TGCGCCAGCAGCTGGGGACAGGGATCCTACGAGCAGTACTTC.

This clonotype was picked up a small number of times. The CDR3 sequence is CSGRTGSSYEQYF. CDR3 coding DNA: TGCAGCGGAAGGACAGGGAGCTCCTACGAGCAGTACTTC. This chain links TRBV29-1 with TRBJ2-7, with TRBD1 matching 8 bases. V lost 7 bases and J lost 0; bases outside the gene matches: 5. CDR1 and CDR2 (germline): SQVTM, ANQGSEA. The CDR3 covers 13 residues.

Concerning this clonotype: One base away lies a much larger clone, so this may be a sequencing read error. V is TRBV4-2 and J is TRBJ1-1; a possible D gene is TRBD1 (6 bases). V lost 1 base and J lost 5, with 14 bases in between. Looked up from germline, CDR1 is LGHNA and CDR2 is YNFKEQ. The length of the CDR3 is 15 residues. The CDR3 DNA sequence: TGTGCCAGCAGCCAAGCCGACCAGGGGAGGACTGAAGCTTTCTTT. This sequence encodes CASSQADQGRTEAFF.

At least ten counts were recorded for this clonotype. V and J are TRBV29-1 and TRBJ1-5; D is unresolved. The germline V gene has CDR1 SQVTM and CDR2 ANQGSEA. V was clipped by 6 bases and J by 9 bases, with 18 bases between them. This CDR3 region has 13 residues. The CDR3 sequence is CSVDLGQQGPQHF. As DNA, the CDR3 is TGCAGCGTGGATCTGGGCCAGCAAGGGCCCCAGCATTTT. The full variable domain, its missing parts supplied by reference TRBV29-1 and TRBJ1-5, is SAVISQKPSRDICQRGTSLTIQCQVDSQVTMMFWYRQQPGQSLTLIATANQGSEATYESGFVIDKFPISRPNLTFSTLTVSNMSPEDSSIYLCSVDLGQQGPQHFGDGTRLSIL.

The rearrangement links TRBV6-6 to TRBJ2-5; TRBD2 matches 7 bases. CDR3 size: 17 residues. The germline V gene has CDR1 MNHNY and CDR2 SVGAGI (reference sequence). J was trimmed by 5 bases and V by 4 bases; bases with no gene match: 16. The CDR3 DNA reads TGTGCCAGCAGTTCCCGTCCCATCGAACTAGCGAAGGAGACCCAGTACTTC. Amino acids: CASSSRPIELAKETQYF.

The J gene is TRBJ2-2, the V gene TRBV20-1; possibly TRBD1 for D (5 bases). With 2 bases removed from V and 5 bases from J, the gap between germline ends came to 6 bases. The germline V gene has CDR1 DFQATT and CDR2 SNEGSKA (reference sequence). The CDR3 spans 12 residues. CDR3 in DNA: TGCAGTGCTAGACCAGGGACCGGGGAGCTGTTTTTT. Amino acid sequence: CSARPGTGELFF.

This clonotype has at least ten counts. This chain joins TRBV5-7 and TRBJ1-2; D perhaps matches TRBD1 (6 bases). TRBV5-7 belongs to the ORF category, with a function that is uncertain. The V gene lost 4 bases and the J gene lost 4 bases, with 14 bases spanning the gap. This CDR3 region has 14 residues. The CDR3 nucleotides read TGTGCCAGCAGCACGCGGACAGCTTTCTATGGCTACACCTTC. Translation gives CASSTRTAFYGYTF.

This clonotype was observed many times. The rearrangement joins TRBV29-1 to TRBJ1-1; possible D gene TRBD1, 6 bases. V was shortened by 7 bases and J by 5 bases, with 17 bases between the two germline ends. CDR1 is SQVTM, CDR2 ANQGSEA, per germline. CDR3 size: 13 residues. The CDR3 protein is CSAVGAERTEAFF. In nucleotides, the CDR3 is TGCAGCGCAGTGGGGGCCGAGCGTACTGAAGCTTTCTTT.

The table lists this clonotype with many counts. The chain employs TRBV5-1 and TRBJ2-3; D perhaps matches TRBD2 (5 bases). The germline CDR1 and CDR2 sequences are SGHRS and YFSETQ. V gave up 0 bases and J gave up 0 bases, with 5 bases separating them. This CDR3 contains 14 residues. CDR3 in DNA: TGCGCCAGCAGCTTGGGGACTAGCACAGATACGCAGTATTTT. This codes for CASSLGTSTDTQYF.

This clonotype was seen more than once but under ten times. This chain uses TRBV5-6 with TRBJ2-2; the D is unclear. Trimming took off 5 bases at V and 5 bases at J, with 7 bases between the two ends. Looked up from germline, CDR1 is SGHDT and CDR2 is YYEEEE. The CDR3 contains 12 residues. The CDR3 bases are TGTGCCAGCAGTCCCCCGACCGGGGAGCTGTTTTTT. Translated: CASSPPTGELFF.